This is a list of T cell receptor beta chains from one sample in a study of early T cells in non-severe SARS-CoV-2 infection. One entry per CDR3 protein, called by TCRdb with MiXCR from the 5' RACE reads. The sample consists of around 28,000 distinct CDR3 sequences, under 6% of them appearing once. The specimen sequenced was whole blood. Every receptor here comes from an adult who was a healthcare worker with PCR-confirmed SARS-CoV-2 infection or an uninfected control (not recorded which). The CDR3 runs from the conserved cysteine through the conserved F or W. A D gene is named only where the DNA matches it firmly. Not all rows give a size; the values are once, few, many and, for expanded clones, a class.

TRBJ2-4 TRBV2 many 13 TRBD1 TGTGCCAGCAAGCCGGGACAGGGAAACATTCAGTACTTC CASKPGQGNIQYF
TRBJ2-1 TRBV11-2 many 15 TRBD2 TGTGCCAGCACTATAACCGGGAGGGCCTACAATGAGCAGTTCTTC CASTITGRAYNEQFF
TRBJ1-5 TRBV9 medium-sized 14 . TGTGCCAGCAGCCCACACGGGCAGGAGCGCCAACAGCATTTT CASSPHGQERQQHF
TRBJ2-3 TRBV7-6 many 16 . TGTGCCAGCAGCTTAGGAACCGGGGCTAGCACAGATACGCAGTATTTT CASSLGTGASTDTQYF
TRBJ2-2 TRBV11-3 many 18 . TGTGCCAGCAGCCCGCTGAATCGGTGGGCAGGGCCGACCGGGGAGCTGTTTTTT CASSPLNRWAGPTGELFF
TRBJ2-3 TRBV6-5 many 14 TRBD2 TGTGCCAGCAGAGTGGCGGGAGGGACGGGTACGCAGTATTTT CASRVAGGTGTQYF
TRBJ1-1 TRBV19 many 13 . TGTGCCAGTAGTCGACAGAAGAACACTGAAGCTTTCTTT CASSRQKNTEAFF
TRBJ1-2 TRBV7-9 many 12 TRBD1 TGTGCCAGCGGGGACAGGGGGTTTGGCTACACCTTC CASGDRGFGYTF
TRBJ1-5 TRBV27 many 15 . TGTGCCAGCAGATCCATGCAGCCTGATAATCAGCCCCAGCATTTT CASRSMQPDNQPQHF
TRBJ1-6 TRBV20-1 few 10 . TGCAGTGCTATTCGTCAACCCCTCCACTTT CSAIRQPLHF
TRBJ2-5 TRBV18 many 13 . TGTGCCAGCTCGGAGGGGATCCAAGAGACCCAGTACTTC CASSEGIQETQYF
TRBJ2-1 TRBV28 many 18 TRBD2 TGTGCCAGCAGAACGGGGGGGGCGAGGACAGACCCTACCAATGAGCAGTTCTTC CASRTGGARTDPTNEQFF
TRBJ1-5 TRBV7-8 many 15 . TGTGCCAGCAGCCAAAGTGGGGCAGAAAATCAGCCCCAGCATTTT CASSQSGAENQPQHF
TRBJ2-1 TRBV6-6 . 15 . TGTGCCAGCAGTTTGGTATGGGGGTGGGGCGATGAGCAGTTCTTC CASSLVWGWGDEQFF
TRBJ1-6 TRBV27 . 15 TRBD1 TGTGCCAGTTCGGGACAGAACTCCTATAATTCACCCCTCCACTTT CASSGQNSYNSPLHF
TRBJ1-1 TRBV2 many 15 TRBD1 TGTGCCAGCAGTGATGGGACAGGGAGGAACACTGAAGCTTTCTTT CASSDGTGRNTEAFF
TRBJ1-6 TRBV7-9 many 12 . TGTGCCAGCAGGGAGGGAAATTCACCCCTCCACTTT CASREGNSPLHF
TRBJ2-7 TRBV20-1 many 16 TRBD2 TGCAGTGCTAGAGTTGGGACTAGCGGGAGCTTGAAGGAGCAGTACTTC CSARVGTSGSLKEQYF
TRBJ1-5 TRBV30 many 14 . TGTGCCTGGAGTGGGAGGGTGGGCAATCAGCCCCAGCATTTT CAWSGRVGNQPQHF
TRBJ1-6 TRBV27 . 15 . TGTACCAGCAGTTGGCGGGGGACGGCTAATTCACCCCTCCACTTT CTSSWRGTANSPLHF
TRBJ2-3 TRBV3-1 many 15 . TGTGCCAGCAGCCAAGACGTTCCTAGCACAGATACGCAGTATTTT CASSQDVPSTDTQYF
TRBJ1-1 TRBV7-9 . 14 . TGTGCCAGCAGCCCCCAGGGATGGAACACTGAAGCTTTCTTT CASSPQGWNTEAFF
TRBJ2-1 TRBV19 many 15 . TGTGCCAGTAGCTATGGGGGGCGGACCATCAATGAGCAGTTCTTC CASSYGGRTINEQFF
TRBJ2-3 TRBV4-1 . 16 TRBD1 TGCGCCAGCAGCCTCGGACAGGGGGCGGGCACAGATACGCAGTATTTT CASSLGQGAGTDTQYF
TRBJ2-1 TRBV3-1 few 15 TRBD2 TGTGCCAGCAGCCTGACTAGCGGGATGTCGGGTGAGCAGTTCTTC CASSLTSGMSGEQFF
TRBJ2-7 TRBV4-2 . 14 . TGTGCCAGCAGTCCTGCCCCAGTGGGATACGAGCAGTACTTC CASSPAPVGYEQYF
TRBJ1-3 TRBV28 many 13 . TGTGCCAGCAGTTTGGGGAGAAGTAACACCATATATTTT CASSLGRSNTIYF
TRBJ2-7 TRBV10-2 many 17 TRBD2 TGCGCCAGCAAACTTAAGGGACTAGCGGAGAGCTCCTACGAGCAGTACTTC CASKLKGLAESSYEQYF
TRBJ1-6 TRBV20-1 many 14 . TGCAGTGCTAGAGATCATGTCCCCCCTTCACCCCTCCACTTT CSARDHVPPSPLHF
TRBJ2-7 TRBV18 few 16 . TGTGCCAGCTCACCACCCACAGGGGGGGTATCCTACGAGCAGTACTTC CASSPPTGGVSYEQYF
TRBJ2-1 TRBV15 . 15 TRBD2 TGTGCCACCAGCAGCGTCGGCGGGGGATACAATGAGCAGTTCTTC CATSSVGGGYNEQFF
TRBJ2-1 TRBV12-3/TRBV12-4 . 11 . TGTGCCAGCAGTCGTCGGTATGAGCAGTTCTTC CASSRRYEQFF
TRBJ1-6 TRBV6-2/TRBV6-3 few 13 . TGTGCCAGCAGTTACGAAGGTTGGTCACCCCTCCACTTT CASSYEGWSPLHF
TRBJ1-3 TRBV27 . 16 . TGTGCCAGCACCGATATCAGGGGTGACTCTGGAAACACCATATATTTT CASTDIRGDSGNTIYF
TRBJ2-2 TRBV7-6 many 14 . TGTGCCAGCAGCAGCTACAGGGAGACCGGGGAGCTGTTTTTT CASSSYRETGELFF
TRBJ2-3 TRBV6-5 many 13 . TGTGCCAGCACCAAACCGGGGACAGATACGCAGTATTTT CASTKPGTDTQYF
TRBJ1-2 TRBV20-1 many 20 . TGCAGTGCTAGAGACCGATTGGGCCCGGACAATCGGGCCAGGAGCTATGGCTACACCTTC CSARDRLGPDNRARSYGYTF
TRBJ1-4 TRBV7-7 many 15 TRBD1 TGTGCTAGCAGCTTAGCCCCAGGGGGGAATGAAAAACTGTTTTTT CASSLAPGGNEKLFF
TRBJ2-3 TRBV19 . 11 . TGTGCCAGTAGTAAGGGAGATACGCAGTATTTT CASSKGDTQYF